This is a list of T cell receptor beta chains from one sample in a study of blood T cell repertoires in COVID-19. This table comes from immunoSEQ multiplex PCR, and its TCRdb copy is limited to in-frame clones, with some not included. The table has 120,000 to 150,000 clones, about four fifths seen once. Sequencing was done on a sample of peripheral blood. Receptors originate from a human donor with acute or convalescent COVID-19. The donor label of this sample is uncertain. The CDR3 runs from the conserved cysteine through the conserved F or W. Fields, in order: D gene, J gene, V gene, CDR3 protein, CDR3 DNA. A D gene is named only where the DNA matches it firmly.

.	TRBJ1-3	TRBV11-3	CASSLPGSGNTIYF	TGTGCCAGCAGCTTACCCGGTTCGGGAAACACCATATATTTT
TRBD1	TRBJ2-4	TRBV9	CASSAGTATFQYF	TGTGCCAGCAGCGCAGGGACAGCGACGTTTCAGTACTTC
.	TRBJ1-2	TRBV3-1/TRBV3-2	CASSIRGDLYGYTF	TGTGCCAGCAGCATCCGGGGAGACCTCTATGGCTACACCTTC
TRBD1	TRBJ1-1	TRBV6-5	CASNVQGDTEAFF	TGTGCCAGCAATGTACAGGGGGACACTGAAGCTTTCTTT
TRBD1	TRBJ2-7	TRBV5-1	CASSFGDRDPYEQYF	TGCGCCAGCAGCTTCGGGGACAGGGACCCCTACGAGCAGTACTTC
TRBD2	TRBJ2-7	TRBV18	CASSPGRAGSYEQYF	TGTGCCAGCTCACCGGGGCGAGCGGGGTCCTACGAGCAGTACTTC
.	TRBJ1-2	TRBV30	CAWSVLTGYGYTF	TGTGCCTGGAGTGTACTGACAGGCTATGGCTACACCTTC
.	TRBJ1-1	TRBV7-9	CASSLGQPEAFF	TGTGCCAGCAGCTTAGGACAGCCTGAAGCTTTCTTT
.	TRBJ1-6	TRBV5-4	CASGGGGQSPLHF	TGTGCCAGTGGGGGAGGGGGGCAATCACCCCTCCACTTT
TRBD2	TRBJ2-4	TRBV6-1	CASSDPLAGGILAKNIQYF	TGTGCCAGCAGTGACCCCTTAGCGGGGGGTATTTTAGCCAAAAACATTCAGTACTTC
.	TRBJ2-5	TRBV2	CASRVTGIGETQYF	TGTGCCAGCAGAGTCACAGGGATCGGAGAGACCCAGTACTTC
.	TRBJ2-6	TRBV3-1/TRBV3-2	CASSQDTVSGANVLTF	TGTGCCAGCAGCCAAGACACGGTCTCTGGGGCCAACGTCCTGACTTTC
.	TRBJ1-2	TRBV4-2	CASSQVAEPRGYTF	TGTGCCAGCAGCCAAGTGGCAGAGCCTAGGGGCTACACCTTC
.	TRBJ2-5	TRBV7-6	CASSLVPEETQYF	TGTGCCAGCAGCTTAGTGCCCGAGGAGACCCAGTACTTC
.	TRBJ1-5	TRBV7-2	CASSLVRDNQPQHF	TGTGCCAGCAGCTTAGTGCGGGACAATCAGCCCCAGCATTTT
TRBD1	TRBJ1-1	TRBV2	CASLQGRLNTEAFF	TGTGCCAGCTTACAGGGGCGTCTGAACACTGAAGCTTTCTTT